This passage covers 10 T cell receptor delta chains from one sample sequenced in a study of γδ T cells in repeated Plasmodium falciparum infection. Bulk repertoires came from Vgamma9/Vdelta2+ or Vdelta2-negative gammadelta T cells flow-sorted from PBMC. TCRdb reprocessed the multiplex PCR reads through CATT. Altogether under 50,000 delta-chain clones are present, roughly 1.5% being singletons, with the ten largest covering about 8.3%. The source material was gamma-delta T cells from blood. The receptor source for this set is a pool of human donors (malaria-infected and uninfected, not separated).

This clone was counted between two and nine times. The chain links TRDV1 to TRDJ1, with a possible D match to TRDD2 (5 bases). TCRdb is silent on the J gene; assignment here came from matching the DNA to germline. The CDR3 totals 14 residues. Trimming removed 2 bases from V and 2 bases from J, with 9 bases in between. CDR1 and CDR2 (germline): TSWWSYY, QGS. This CDR3 reads CALGEFVPTDKLIF. CDR3 nucleotides: TGTGCTCTTGGGGAATTCGTTCCTACCGATAAACTCATCTTT.

The sample holds a few counts of this clone. The protein in TCRdb stems from a much larger clone and differs at residue 9 from this DNA's translation, likely a read error; here the protein is translated from the DNA. The J gene is TRDJ1, the V gene TRDV1; D may be TRDD3 (5 bases). TCRdb lists no J gene, so it was determined here by aligning the DNA to germline. The CDR3 contains 19 residues. The germline V and J ends were trimmed by 5 bases and 2 bases, with 27 bases remaining between them. CDR1 is TSWWSYY and CDR2 is QGS in the germline V gene. The CDR3 sequence is CALGHPGLSTWVGTDKLIF. The CDR3 DNA sequence: TGTGCTCTTGGGCACCCAGGCCTGTCCACCTGGGTGGGTACCGATAAACTCATCTTT.

Points on this clone: This DNA's translation and the protein TCRdb lists, from a much larger clone, do not match at residue 16, likely due to a read error; the protein shown is translated from the DNA. The rearrangement links TRDV1 to TRDJ1; the D gene is possibly TRDD3 (6 bases). TCRdb lists no J gene, so it was determined here by aligning the DNA to germline. The CDR3 is 23 residues long. Trimming shortened V by 6 bases and J by 4 bases, and 42 bases separated the two germline ends. CDR1 is TSWWSYY, CDR2 QGS, per germline. The CDR3 spells CALGPLPSRKAYELGTRVDKLIF. The CDR3 bases are TGTGCTCTTGGCCCATTACCCAGCCGCAAAGCCTACGAGCTGGGGACACGCGTCGATAAACTCATCTTT.

This clone turned up a few times. TCRdb's protein for this DNA is that of a much larger clone and differs from the translation at residue 12, likely a read error; the protein shown is the DNA translation. The V gene is TRDV1, the J gene TRDJ1; 7 bases line up with TRDD3. The germline V gene has CDR1 TSWWSYY and CDR2 QGS. V lost 0 bases to trimming and J lost 0 bases; unmatched junction nucleotides: 19. The CDR3 runs to 21 residues. The CDR3 spells CALGELGSSRYGGIYTDKLIF. The CDR3, as DNA: TGTGCTCTTGGGGAACTAGGGTCTTCCCGATACGGGGGGATCTACACCGATAAACTCATCTTT.

This clone was recorded at least ten times. The chain couples TRDV1 to TRDJ1; 11 positions match TRDD3. The V segment lost 3 bases and the J segment 0 bases; nucleotides outside the gene matches: 21. The V gene's germline CDR1 is TSWWSYY and CDR2 QGS. This CDR3 contains 22 residues. CDR3 region: CALGDISSHGLLGDRNTDKLIF. CDR3 nucleotide sequence: TGTGCTCTTGGGGACATTTCCTCCCATGGGTTACTGGGGGATAGGAACACCGATAAACTCATCTTT.

With regard to this clone: This DNA's translation differs at residue 10 from TCRdb's protein, which comes from a much larger clone; a read error is likely, and the protein shown is translated from the DNA. The chain employs TRDV3 and TRDJ1; 7 positions match TRDD3. The CDR3 is made up of 15 amino acids. CDR1 TVYSNPD and CDR2 GDNSRS come from the germline V gene (reference sequence). The junction had 15 bases not matched to a gene; V was cut back by 5 bases and J by 3 bases. CDR3 DNA sequence: TGTGCCGAAGGTTCCCCGGGATACTACGCCGATAAACTCATCTTT. Translated, it gives CAEGSPGYYADKLIF.

This clone was seen a few times. The protein TCRdb gives is from a much larger clone and does not agree with this DNA's translation at residue 20, likely a read error; the protein shown here comes from the DNA. The V gene is TRDV1, the J gene TRDJ1; 10 positions agree with TRDD3. Matching the DNA to germline supplied the J gene, which TCRdb does not give. V lost 5 bases to trimming and J lost 7 bases; unmatched junction nucleotides: 40. The CDR3 contains 25 residues. Per the germline V gene, CDR1 is TSWWSYY and CDR2 is QGS. In nucleotides, the CDR3 is TGTGCTCTTGGGAACCGGCCGGAGCTACGTTACGAGGTCGGGGGATACGTGTTGGACATAGGTAAACTCATCTTT. Translation gives CALGNRPELRYEVGGYVLDIGKLIF.

For this clone: This likely stems from a read error, as it lies one base from a far larger clone. Other nucleotide sequences in the sample specify the same CDR3. The J gene went uncalled, whereas the V gene is TRDV1; TRDD3 is the table's D call and was not checked against the DNA. The CDR3 totals 20 residues. From germline, CDR1 is TSWWSYY and CDR2 QGS. The DNA of the CDR3 is TGTGCTCTTGGGGAACTTCCTCCCCCTCTGGGGGATCTGTACACCGATAAGCTCATCTTT. Translated: CALGELPPPLGDLYTDKLIF.

This clone turned up a few times. TCRdb's protein, taken from a much larger clone, differs from this DNA's translation at residue 9, likely owing to a read error; the protein displayed comes from the DNA. This chain connects TRDV1 to TRDJ1; D possibly corresponds to TRDD2 (6 bases). The CDR3 extends over 20 amino acids. Germline V gene lookup returns CDR1 TSWWSYY and CDR2 QGS. Deletions cut 2 bases from V and 0 bases from J, with 25 bases between. The CDR3 loop is CALGESYASFGLLYTDKLIF. The CDR3 DNA sequence: TGTGCTCTTGGGGAATCCTACGCCTCCTTCGGACTGCTGTACACCGATAAACTCATCTTT.

This clone showed up just a few times. TCRdb's protein for this DNA is that of a much larger clone and differs from the translation at residue 8, likely a read error; the protein shown is the DNA translation. V gene TRDV1 combines with J gene TRDJ1; 13 bases match TRDD3. Per the germline V gene, CDR1 is TSWWSYY and CDR2 is QGS. This CDR3 has 20 residues. Trimming took 0 bases from V and 3 from J; bases not matched to a gene: 13. CDR3: CALGELCPVLGDTVADKLIF. The CDR3 DNA sequence: TGTGCTCTTGGGGAACTCTGTCCTGTACTGGGGGATACGGTGGCCGATAAACTCATCTTT.